Below, 7 T cell receptor beta chains from the same sample are listed, as sequenced in a study of cytomegalovirus exposure and HLA in healthy donors. Primers for the PCR totalled 60 Vbeta and 13 Jbeta. The repertoire was sequenced with immunoSEQ multiplex PCR; TCRdb's copy has only in-frame clones and lacks some. Of about 180,000 clones listed, more than 70% were seen once; the top ten hold around 1.4%. Source material: PBMCs. Every receptor here comes from a girl aged 10 to 17 in good health and CMV-seropositive.

This clone was observed a single time. The rearrangement uses TRBV7-9 and TRBJ1-1; the D gene is possibly TRBD1 (6 bases). The CDR3 is 13 residues long. Germline V gene sequence: CDR1 SEHNR, CDR2 FQNEAQ (reference sequence). Trimming took 6 bases from V and 4 from J, leaving 12 bases between them. This CDR3 reads CASSSEGGTEAFF. CDR3 nucleotides: TGTGCCAGCAGTTCTGAAGGGGGCACTGAAGCTTTCTTT.

The chain links TRBV2 to TRBJ1-4; D perhaps matches TRBD1 (6 bases). In germline, CDR1 is SNHLY, CDR2 FYNNEI. The CDR3 covers 12 residues. Between the trimmed V and J ends, which lost 4 bases and 12 bases, there was a span of 12 bases. The CDR3: CASSAQGRELFF. The CDR3, as DNA: TGTGCCAGCAGTGCCCAGGGGAGGGAACTGTTTTTT.

Only a few counts were recorded for this clone. The chain has TRBV2 and TRBJ1-2; 9 bases are a match to TRBD1. Germline CDR1 reads SNHLY; CDR2 reads FYNNEI. CDR3 size: 20 residues. Trimming took 4 bases from V and 2 from J; bases not matched to a gene: 20. CDR3 amino acids: CASSVSHRPGTGRANYGYTF. The CDR3 DNA reads TGTGCCAGCAGTGTGTCCCACCGTCCCGGGACAGGGCGAGCAAACTATGGCTACACCTTC.

This chain links TRBV6-5 with TRBJ2-1; 9 bases agree with TRBD1. The germline V gene encodes CDR1 MNHEY and CDR2 SVGAGI. The CDR3 has 15 amino acids. V lost 9 bases to trimming and J lost 6 bases; unmatched junction nucleotides: 12. The CDR3 sequence is CASRFGTGTSNEQFF. In DNA, the CDR3 is TGTGCCAGTCGATTCGGGACAGGGACCTCCAATGAGCAGTTCTTC.

This chain uses TRBV30 with TRBJ1-2; TRBD1 aligns across 7 bases. CDR3 length: 13 residues. Germline assignment: CDR1 GTSNPN and CDR2 SVGIG (reference sequence). After removal of 4 bases from V and 7 bases from J, the junction contained 9 bases not matched to a gene. The CDR3 DNA is TGTGCCTGGAAAAGACAGGGTTTAAGTGGCTACACCTTC. This sequence encodes CAWKRQGLSGYTF.

This clone was seen only a few times. A read error may produce the germline difference seen at one junction end. This chain joins TRBV7-7 and TRBJ2-5, with a tentative D call TRBD1 (6 bases). The CDR3 sequence is 14 residues long. Germline values: CDR1 SSHAT, CDR2 FNYEAQ (reference sequence). The CDR3, as DNA: TGTGCTAGCAGCTTAACCAGGGGTGCTGAGACCCAGTACTTC. This encodes CASSLTRGAETQYF. Filled out from reference TRBV7-7 and TRBJ2-5, the complete variable domain reads GAGVSQSPRYKVTKRGQDVTLRCDPISSHATLYWYQQALGQGPEFLTYFNYEAQPDKSGLPSDRFSAERPEGSISTLTIQRTEQRDSAMYRCASSLTRGAETQYFGPGTRLLVL.

The V call is TRBV6-5, the J call TRBJ2-2; D call uncertain. Germline CDR1 MNHEY, CDR2 SVGAGI. Trimming took 4 bases from V and 0 from J, leaving 12 bases between them. The CDR3 spans 16 residues. CDR3 nucleotide sequence: TGTGCCAGCAGTTTTTACGCCCTAGCGAACACCGGGGAGCTGTTTTTT. It encodes CASSFYALANTGELFF.